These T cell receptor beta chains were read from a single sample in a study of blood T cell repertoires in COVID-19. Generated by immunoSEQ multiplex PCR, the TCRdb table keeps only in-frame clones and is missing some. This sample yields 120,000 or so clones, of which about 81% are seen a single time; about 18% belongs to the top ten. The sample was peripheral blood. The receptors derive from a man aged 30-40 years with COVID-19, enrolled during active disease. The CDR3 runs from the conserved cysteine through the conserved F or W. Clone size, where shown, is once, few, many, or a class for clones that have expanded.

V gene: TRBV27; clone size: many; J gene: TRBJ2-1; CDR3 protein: CASSLSPGLAANEQFF
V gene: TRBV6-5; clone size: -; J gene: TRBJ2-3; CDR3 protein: CASTSRASADTQYF
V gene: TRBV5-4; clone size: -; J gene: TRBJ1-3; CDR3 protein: CASRGEPDRPSGNTIYF
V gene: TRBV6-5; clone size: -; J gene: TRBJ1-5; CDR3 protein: CASGSRWNQPQHF
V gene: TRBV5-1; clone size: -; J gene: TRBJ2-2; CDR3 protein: CASSATSGGARGELFF
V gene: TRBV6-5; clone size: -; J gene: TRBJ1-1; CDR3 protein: CANGDRGNTEAFF
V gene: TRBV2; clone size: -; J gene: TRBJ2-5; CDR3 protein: CAMRGEGETQYF
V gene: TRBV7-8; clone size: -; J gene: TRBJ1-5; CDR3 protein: CASSRDLRQPQHF
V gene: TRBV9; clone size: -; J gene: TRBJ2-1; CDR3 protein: CASSVGPLTGKAEQFF
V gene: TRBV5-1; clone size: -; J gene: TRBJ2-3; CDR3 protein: CASSFQRGDPTDTQYF
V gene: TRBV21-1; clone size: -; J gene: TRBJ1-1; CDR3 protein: CASSKAIESSNTEAFF
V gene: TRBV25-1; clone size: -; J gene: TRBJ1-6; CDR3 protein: CASTSGTGVSPLHF
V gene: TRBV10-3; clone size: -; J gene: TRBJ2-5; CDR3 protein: CAISELGLAGTVETQYF
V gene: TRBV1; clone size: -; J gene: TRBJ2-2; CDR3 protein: CTSCLRFANTGELFF
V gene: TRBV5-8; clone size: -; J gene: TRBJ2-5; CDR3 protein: CASSLAGQLYQETQYF